This TCR beta chain was captured by sequencing in a study of blood T cell repertoires in COVID-19. Overall study context: COVID-19 samples from acute and convalescent phases originated in the United States, Italy and Spain. T cells, B-cell-depleted T cells, or PBMCs provided the cDNA or gDNA that served as material.

In germline, CDR1 is WSHSY, CDR2 SAAADI. The germline V and J ends were trimmed by 10 bases and 6 bases, with 18 bases remaining between them. This CDR3 is built from 13 residues. As processed by the authors: Amplification from reference gene primers served as the basis for estimated nucleated cell counts. The assay was immunoSEQ multiplex PCR, and TCRdb's table has in-frame clones only and misses some. D and trimming were read from the DNA, whereas the V and J calls and clone size are those reported in that table. The sample shows 250,000 or so clones, approximately 86% of them seen only once. Sequencing was done on a sample of peripheral blood. V and J are TRBV10-2 and TRBJ1-2; a weak D match, TRBD1 (6 bases). This receptor was obtained from a man aged 30 to 45 with active or convalescent COVID-19. The CDR3 is CATLEGRGDGYTF. The CDR3 DNA follows: TGCGCCACTCTTGAAGGGAGGGGGGATGGCTACACCTTC.